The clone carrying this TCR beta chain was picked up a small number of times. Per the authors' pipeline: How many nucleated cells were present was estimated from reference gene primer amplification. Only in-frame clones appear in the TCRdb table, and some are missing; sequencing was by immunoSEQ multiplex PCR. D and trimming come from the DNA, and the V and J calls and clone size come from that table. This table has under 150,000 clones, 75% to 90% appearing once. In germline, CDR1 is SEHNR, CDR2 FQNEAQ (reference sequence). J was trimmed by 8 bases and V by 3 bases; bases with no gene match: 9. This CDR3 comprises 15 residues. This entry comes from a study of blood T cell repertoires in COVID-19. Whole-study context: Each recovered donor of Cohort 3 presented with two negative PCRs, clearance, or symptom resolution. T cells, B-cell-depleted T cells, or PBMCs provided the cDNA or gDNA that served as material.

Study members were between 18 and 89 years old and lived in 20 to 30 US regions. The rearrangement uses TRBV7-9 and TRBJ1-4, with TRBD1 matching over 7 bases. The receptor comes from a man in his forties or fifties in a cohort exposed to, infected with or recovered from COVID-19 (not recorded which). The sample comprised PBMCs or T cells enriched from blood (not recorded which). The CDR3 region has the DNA TGTGCCAGCAGCTTCAGGGACAGCAAGACGGAAAAACTGTTTTTT. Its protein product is CASSFRDSKTEKLFF. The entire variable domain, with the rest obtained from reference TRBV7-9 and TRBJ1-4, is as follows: DTGVSQNPRHKITKRGQNVTFRCDPISEHNRLYWYRQTLGQGPEFLTYFQNEAQLEKSRLLSDRFSAERPKGSFSTLEIQRTEQGDSAMYLCASSFRDSKTEKLFFGSGTQLSVL.